The clone carrying this T cell receptor beta chain appeared once. Profiling relied on immunoSEQ multiplex PCR, and the TCRdb table lists in-frame clones only, not all of them. The table has more than 200,000 clones, roughly 90% seen once. The sample is drawn from a study of blood T cell repertoires in COVID-19. V gave up 8 bases and J gave up 9 bases; unmatched junction bases: 12. This CDR3 has 15 amino acids. Germline lookup yields CDR1 MDHEN and CDR2 SYDVKM. The chain joins TRBV28 to TRBJ1-5; 11 bases fit TRBD1. This TCR was recovered from a woman aged 25-40 years with acute COVID-19. Sequencing used PBMCs or T cells enriched from blood (not recorded which). CDR3 coding DNA: TGTGCCAGCTATGGCGAGGGACAGGGGGTAGGGCCCCAGCATTTT. Translating it yields CASYGEGQGVGPQHF.